Listed below are T cell receptor beta chains from one sample, sequenced in a study of cytomegalovirus exposure and HLA in healthy donors. The data were produced by immunoSEQ multiplex PCR, yet TCRdb's version contains in-frame clones alone and is incomplete. Of 300,000 or so clones listed, roughly 86% are singletons. The specimen was PBMCs. Receptors originate from a woman aged 40 to 50 in good health and CMV-seropositive. Each CDR3 is given with its conserved first and last residue. The D gene is left open where the match is weak. A clone size is listed for some rows: how often the clone was seen (once, few, many), or a class if it is expanded.

clone_size	v_call	d_call	j_call	cdr3_aa	cdr3_nt
-	TRBV30	-	TRBJ1-6	CAARDHYNSPLHF	TGTGCCGCCCGGGATCACTATAATTCACCCCTCCACTTT
-	TRBV27	-	TRBJ2-1	CASNPSGGYNEQFF	TGTGCCAGCAATCCATCCGGCGGTTACAATGAGCAGTTCTTC
-	TRBV7-2	-	TRBJ1-2	CASLEGVANYGYTF	TGTGCCAGCCTCGAGGGGGTAGCTAACTATGGCTACACCTTC
-	TRBV28	TRBD2	TRBJ2-5	CASSLLAGGSQETQYF	TGTGCCAGCAGTTTACTTGCGGGAGGTTCCCAAGAGACCCAGTACTTC
-	TRBV6-6	TRBD1	TRBJ2-7	CASSYFGDRGYEQYF	TGTGCCAGCAGTTACTTTGGGGACAGGGGCTACGAGCAGTACTTC
-	TRBV9	TRBD1	TRBJ1-3	CASSDRPQGQSSGNTIYF	TGTGCCAGCAGCGATCGCCCGCAGGGACAGAGCTCTGGAAACACCATATATTTT
-	TRBV28	TRBD1	TRBJ2-5	CASSPGGWETQYF	TGTGCCAGCAGTCCAGGGGGTTGGGAGACCCAGTACTTC
few	TRBV7-2	TRBD2	TRBJ2-7	CASSSGGLAGWEQYF	TGTGCCAGCAGCTCCGGAGGGCTAGCGGGATGGGAGCAGTACTTC
-	TRBV28	-	TRBJ1-2	CASSFNAGQSLPYGYTF	TGTGCCAGCAGTTTTAATGCAGGGCAGAGCCTCCCCTATGGCTACACCTTC
-	TRBV4-1	-	TRBJ1-3	CASSQESSLGRNTIYF	TGCGCCAGCAGCCAAGAATCCTCCCTCGGGAGGAACACCATATATTTT
-	TRBV6-1	TRBD1	TRBJ1-2	CASNSGGEDYGYTF	TGTGCCAGCAATTCAGGGGGAGAGGACTATGGCTACACCTTC
-	TRBV7-6	TRBD1	TRBJ1-5	CASRPQTGDSNQPQHF	TGTGCCAGCAGACCTCAGACAGGGGATAGCAATCAGCCCCAGCATTTT
-	TRBV4-3	-	TRBJ1-2	CASSQDSGYGYTF	TGCGCCAGCAGCCAAGATTCAGGGTATGGCTACACCTTC
-	TRBV5-3	TRBD1	TRBJ2-7	CARSWTGTGGSYEQYF	TGTGCCAGAAGCTGGACCGGGACAGGGGGCTCCTACGAGCAGTACTTC
-	TRBV7-2	-	TRBJ2-1	CASSAGGRGKNEQFF	TGTGCCAGCAGCGCGGGCGGGCGCGGGAAGAATGAGCAGTTCTTC
-	TRBV28	TRBD1	TRBJ1-1	CASSPVSGQATEAFF	TGTGCCAGCAGCCCCGTAAGCGGACAGGCCACTGAAGCTTTCTTT
-	TRBV19	TRBD1	TRBJ1-2	CATTISRDSLFESYGYTF	TGTGCCACCACAATCAGCCGGGACAGCCTATTCGAATCGTATGGCTACACCTTC
-	TRBV11-2	-	TRBJ2-7	CASSLGHLSSYEQYF	TGTGCCAGCAGCCTGGGACACCTTAGCTCCTACGAGCAGTACTTC
-	TRBV5-1	-	TRBJ1-1	CASSREGPANTEAFF	TGCGCCAGCAGCCGGGAGGGTCCGGCTAACACTGAAGCTTTCTTT
-	TRBV4-3	TRBD2	TRBJ2-1	CASSQDLLRLATYNEQFF	TGCGCCAGCAGCCAAGATCTTCTCCGACTAGCAACCTACAATGAGCAGTTCTTC
-	TRBV29-1	TRBD1	TRBJ2-2	CSCPRPGQEHTGELFF	TGCAGCTGCCCGAGGCCGGGACAGGAGCATACCGGGGAGCTGTTTTTT
-	TRBV25-1	TRBD2	TRBJ2-3	CASQETGGPGGDTQYF	TGTGCCAGCCAAGAAACGGGAGGGCCAGGAGGGGATACGCAGTATTTT
-	TRBV29-1	TRBD2	TRBJ2-1	CSSRTSGEYNEQFF	TGCAGCTCCCGGACTAGCGGGGAATACAATGAGCAGTTCTTC
-	TRBV6-5	-	TRBJ1-1	CASMDRGTEAFF	TGTGCCAGCATGGATAGGGGCACTGAAGCTTTCTTT
-	TRBV21-1	-	TRBJ1-5	CASSPGTGSNQPQHF	TGTGCCAGCAGTCCCGGGACAGGGTCAAATCAGCCCCAGCATTTT
-	TRBV29-1	TRBD2	TRBJ2-7	CSVEGTRLAGVYEQYF	TGCAGCGTTGAAGGTACTAGACTAGCGGGAGTTTACGAGCAGTACTTC
-	TRBV6-6	TRBD2	TRBJ2-7	CASSYLVLAGTYEQYF	TGTGCCAGCAGTTACTTAGTGCTAGCGGGGACCTACGAGCAGTACTTC
-	TRBV4-3	TRBD1	TRBJ1-1	CASSQDLGGIGTEAFF	TGCGCCAGCAGCCAAGATCTAGGGGGCATAGGCACTGAAGCTTTCTTT
-	TRBV19	-	TRBJ1-1	CASSFSFGNTEAFF	TGTGCCAGTTCGTTTAGCTTTGGGAACACTGAAGCTTTCTTT
-	TRBV5-1	-	TRBJ2-2	CASRDGEITGELFF	TGCGCCAGCAGGGACGGGGAGATCACCGGGGAGCTGTTTTTT